This TCR beta chain is from a study of T-cell reconstitution after alpha-beta-depleted transplantation in children. With 7 bases clipped from V and 4 bases from J, the junction kept 7 bases outside the gene matches. Germline CDR1 and CDR2: WSHSY and SAAADI. The CDR3 totals 15 residues. In the case of this clonotype: The antigen is not known.

Study results and limitations: Once a year had passed after transplant, T-cell counts and diversity came mostly from newly produced T cells.

The library targeted TCRbeta and was prepared with unique molecular identifiers. TCRdb redid the calling of the PCR reads with MiXCR, one entry per CDR3 protein. The repertoire holds a few hundred thousand distinct CDR3 sequences, with roughly a quarter as singletons. The specimen was PBMCs, collected before TCRalphabeta/CD19-depleted stem cell transplant. The sequence was obtained from a boy less than two years old with Wiskott-Aldrich syndrome, due to receive a stem cell transplant. The chain combines TRBV10-2 with TRBJ2-3, with 11 bases identical to TRBD2. CDR3 region: CASNRLAGLADTQYF. CDR3 coding DNA: TGCGCCAGCAACCGACTAGCGGGATTGGCAGATACGCAGTATTTT.